This T cell receptor beta chain derives from a study of T cell repertoires and HLA-DP antigens. Study background: Alloreactive CD4+ T cells targeted HLA-DP on transduced HeLa. Average DNA input: roughly 0.2 ug for CD137+CD4+ sorts, approximately 1,300 ng pre-culture. Whole-study findings and limits: Naive and memory CD4+ repertoires were not analysed separately.

Negative selection yielded untouched CD4+ T cells of average about 98% purity. To note about this clone: The antigen remains undetermined. Germline and junction disagree at one end, which may indicate a read error.

Profiled with immunoSEQ multiplex PCR; TCRdb holds only in-frame clones, not every one. The data show 55,000 to 80,000 clones, 80% seen once. This CDR3 has 13 residues. Germline V lookup: CDR1 SGHTS, CDR2 YDEGEE. The chain is built from TRBV5-8 and TRBJ1-1; D is ambiguous. The specimen was CD4+ T cells from PBMCs. The sequence was obtained from a man in his sixties in good health and CMV-seronegative. The CDR3 DNA is TGTGCCAGCACCTTGACGGCGAACACTGAAGCTTTCTTT. It encodes CASTLTANTEAFF.